This entry lists 8 T cell receptor beta chains sequenced from one sample in a study of control samples from healthy donors and cancer patients. Assay: immunoSEQ multiplex PCR; the TCRdb copy retains only in-frame clones and omits some. Here the sample spans about 250,000 clones, around 80% being singletons. The material sequenced was PBMCs. These receptors were taken from a woman aged 55-75 years with lung cancer.

The rearrangement uses TRBV6-5 and TRBJ1-1; 8 bases align to TRBD1. Germline V gene sequence: CDR1 MNHEY, CDR2 SVGAGI. Trimming took 5 bases from V and 3 from J; bases not matched to a gene: 5. The CDR3 extends over 14 amino acids. The CDR3: CASSPRQGYTEAFF. For the CDR3, the DNA is TGTGCCAGCAGTCCAAGACAGGGGTACACTGAAGCTTTCTTT.

The chain combines TRBV3-1 (or the pseudogene TRBV3-2) with TRBJ1-3, with TRBD1 matching 8 bases. The ends lost 5 bases at V and 4 bases at J; junction bases unmatched: 4. This CDR3 has 14 amino acids. From germline, CDR1 is LGHDT and CDR2 YNNKEL (reference sequence). The CDR3 region is CASSDRGVGNTIYF. The CDR3 nucleotides read TGTGCCAGCAGCGACAGGGGCGTAGGAAACACCATATATTTT.

J is TRBJ2-3 and V is TRBV29-1; D might be TRBD1 or TRBD2, each matching 6 bases. Trimming took off 6 bases at V and 4 bases at J, with 11 bases between the two ends. Looked up from germline, CDR1 is SQVTM and CDR2 is ANQGSEA. The CDR3 is 12 amino acids. The CDR3 DNA is TGCAGCGTAGGACAGCGGGCAGATACGCAGTATTTT. Translation gives CSVGQRADTQYF.

The chain joins TRBV27 to TRBJ2-5; D might be TRBD2 (5 bases). This CDR3 spans 14 amino acids. Germline-derived CDR1 and CDR2 are MNHEY and SMNVEV (reference sequence). Trimming took off 0 bases at V and 5 bases at J, with 10 bases between the two ends. The CDR3 sequence: CASSLSEGWETQYF. CDR3 nucleotide sequence: TGTGCCAGCAGTTTATCAGAGGGCTGGGAGACCCAGTACTTC.

This sequence joins TRBV18 and TRBJ2-5, with 9 bases matching TRBD1. CDR3 length equals 14 residues. Germline CDR1 reads KGHSH; CDR2 reads LQKENI. V gave up 2 bases and J gave up 4 bases; unmatched junction bases: 2. CDR3 sequence (DNA): TGTGCCAGCTCACCAACAGGGGGCCCAGAGACCCAGTACTTC. Translating gives CASSPTGGPETQYF.

V gene TRBV25-1 combines with J gene TRBJ1-4; a weak D match, TRBD1 (6 bases). Trimming left V 4 bases short and J 8 bases short, with 8 bases between. The CDR3 loop spans 12 amino acids. The germline CDR1 and CDR2 sequences are MGHDK and SYGVNS. CDR3 amino acids: CASSGGTEKLFF. The CDR3 nucleotides are TGTGCCAGCAGTGGCGGGACAGAAAAACTGTTTTTT.

This chain joins TRBV6-2 or TRBV6-3 and TRBJ2-2, with D unresolved. Germline V gene lookup returns CDR1 MNHEY and CDR2 SVGEGT. The CDR3 runs to 14 residues. V shed 4 bases and J shed 4 bases, with 10 bases lying between them. The CDR3 DNA reads TGTGCCAGCAGTTTATCCGGGTTCACCGGGGAGCTGTTTTTT. It encodes CASSLSGFTGELFF.

This clone was counted a single time. This chain uses TRBV18 with TRBJ2-1; the D gene is possibly TRBD1 (6 bases). The CDR3 is 18 amino acids. CDR1 and CDR2 from the germline V gene are KGHSH and LQKENI. V was pared by 0 bases and J by 4 bases, with 19 bases between. CDR3 coding DNA: TGTGCCAGCTCACCACCAATGGGGGCAGGTCATGGGTACAATGAGCAGTTCTTC. Its translation is CASSPPMGAGHGYNEQFF.